The subject of this entry is one TCR beta chain. This sample is drawn from a study of blood T cell repertoires in COVID-19. The repertoire was sequenced with immunoSEQ multiplex PCR; TCRdb's copy has only in-frame clones and lacks some. The sample lists about 68,000 clones, 65% to 90% occurring once. The sequencing input was peripheral blood. The receptor comes from a man aged 50 to 59 with acute or convalescent COVID-19.

The CDR3 DNA is TGTGCCAGCAGCGTAAACGAGGGAAACACCATATATTTT. This codes for CASSVNEGNTIYF. V usage is TRBV7-2 and J usage is TRBJ1-3, with no clear D. The CDR3 contains 13 residues. The germline V gene encodes CDR1 SGHTA and CDR2 FQGNSA. V was clipped by 5 bases and J by 4 bases, with 9 bases between them.